This T cell receptor (beta chain) was identified in a study of blood T cells in healthy people across ages. The table lists this clonotype with many counts. V lost 3 bases, J lost 4 bases, and 12 bases lay in between. The CDR3 has 15 amino acids. A second PCR of about 7 to 12 cycles used a sample-barcoded 5' primer and a J-beta primer mix. TCRdb re-called the 5' RACE reads with MiXCR, one entry per CDR3 protein. Of approximately 960,000 distinct CDR3 sequences listed, about 29% are singletons. This same sample was also part of a study on T cells of mothers and their children.

The TCR was taken from a woman between 35 and 50 years old in good health. Sequenced material: blood. The genes are TRBV12-3 or TRBV12-4 and TRBJ2-2; D possibly corresponds to TRBD1 (6 bases). CDR3 amino acids: CASSLVQGGTGELFF. The CDR3 nucleotides read TGTGCCAGCAGTTTGGTACAGGGTGGCACCGGGGAGCTGTTTTTT.